These 24 T cell receptor beta chains originate from one sample sequenced in a study of Ad26.COV2.S vaccination and SARS-CoV-2 variants. The protocol was immunoSEQ multiplex PCR, while the TCRdb copy is restricted to in-frame clones and leaves out a portion. Seen here are about 250,000 clones, approximately 90% observed once, and the top ten hold 2.5% to 3.5%. Treatment: about 20 received Ad26.COV2.S at low or high dose, single or two shots; about 5 received placebo; per-sample allocation not given. At day 63 after the first vaccine or placebo injection, samples were drawn. The input for sequencing was peripheral blood, taken in a trial of Ad26.COV2.S vaccine versus placebo. Source of these receptors: a person aged 18-60 years who received the Ad26.COV2.S COVID-19 vaccine or a placebo.

The rearrangement uses TRBV20-1 and TRBJ2-7, with 8 positions matching TRBD2. In germline, CDR1 is DFQATT, CDR2 SNEGSKA (reference sequence). CDR3 size: 11 residues. V dropped 3 bases and J dropped 12; count of bases not matched to a gene: 7. The CDR3 bases are TGCAGTGCTAGCCAGGGACTAGAACGGTACGTC. Protein product: CSASQGLERYV.

This chain joins TRBV19 and TRBJ2-2; 8 bases agree with TRBD1. The CDR3 runs to 14 residues. The germline V gene encodes CDR1 LNHDA and CDR2 SQIVND (reference sequence). V lost 5 bases and J lost 4; bases outside the gene matches: 3. The CDR3 region is CASSPGGGTGELFF. The CDR3, as DNA: TGTGCCAGTAGTCCAGGGGGCGGCACCGGGGAGCTGTTTTTT.

This chain links TRBV7-3 with TRBJ2-1; 9 bases match TRBD1. This CDR3 comprises 14 residues. The trim removed 5 bases at V and 8 bases at J, leaving 7 bases unmatched. Germline CDR1 is SGHTA and CDR2 is FQGTGA. CDR3 protein: CASSPGTGLYEQFF. In DNA, the CDR3 is TGTGCCAGCAGCCCAGGGACAGGGCTATATGAGCAGTTCTTC.

This CDR3 reads CASSVTGGDGQFF. Here the CDR3 DNA reads TGTGCCAGCAGCGTGACAGGGGGGGACGGGCAGTTCTTC. The chain couples TRBV11-3 to TRBJ2-1; 9 bases are shared with TRBD1. After removal of 5 bases from V and 12 bases from J, the junction contained 8 bases not matched to a gene. CDR3 size: 13 residues. CDR1 is SGHNT and CDR2 is YENEEA in the germline V gene.

J is TRBJ2-3 and V is TRBV7-3, with TRBD2 matching over 8 bases. Germline loops: CDR1 SGHTA, CDR2 FQGTGA. The CDR3 runs 16 residues. Unmatched junction bases numbered 11, after V lost 4 bases and J lost 5 bases. The CDR3 sequence is CASSSSPAGVRDTQYF. The CDR3 nucleotides are TGTGCCAGCAGCTCTTCGCCAGCGGGAGTTAGAGATACGCAGTATTTT.

V and J are TRBV7-9 and TRBJ2-7; D gene uncertain. Germline loops: CDR1 SEHNR, CDR2 FQNEAQ (reference sequence). CDR3 length: 14 amino acids. V was pared by 0 bases and J by 0 bases, with 6 bases between. CDR3 sequence (DNA): TGTGCCAGCAGCTTAGCCCCCAGCTCCTACGAGCAGTACTTC. It translates to CASSLAPSSYEQYF.

This chain joins TRBV6-4 and TRBJ2-1; D assignment may be TRBD1 or TRBD2 (6 bases each). Germline values: CDR1 MRHNA, CDR2 SNTAGT. CDR3 length: 15 residues. With 0 bases removed from V and 8 bases from J, the gap between germline ends came to 14 bases. CDR3 in amino acids: CASSDSGGQIDEQFF. CDR3 DNA sequence: TGTGCCAGCAGTGACTCTGGGGGGCAGATAGATGAGCAGTTCTTC.

J is TRBJ1-4 and V is TRBV5-1; D is undetermined. The CDR3 extends over 14 amino acids. The germline CDR1 and CDR2 sequences are SGHRS and YFSETQ. Trimming took 2 bases from V and 4 from J, leaving 9 bases between them. In nucleotides, the CDR3 is TGCGCCAGCAGCTTAGCGGGGAGTAATGAAAAACTGTTTTTT. Translation gives CASSLAGSNEKLFF.

The rearrangement joins TRBV7-3 to TRBJ2-5; tentatively, D is TRBD1 or TRBD2 (7 bases each). Trimming shortened V by 8 bases and J by 3 bases, and 22 bases separated the two germline ends. CDR3 size: 16 residues. The germline gives CDR1 SGHTA, CDR2 FQGTGA. CDR3 region: CASANLGGGGEETQYF. CDR3 in DNA: TGTGCCAGCGCCAACTTAGGGGGCGGGGGAGAAGAGACCCAGTACTTC. The full variable domain, its missing parts supplied by reference TRBV7-3 and TRBJ2-5, is GAGVSQTPSNKVTEKGKYVELRCDPISGHTALYWYRQSLGQGPEFLIYFQGTGAADDSGLPNDRFFAVRPEGSVSTLKIQRTERGDSAVYLCASANLGGGGEETQYFGPGTRLLVL.

V usage is TRBV6-5 and J usage is TRBJ2-7; D unresolved. CDR3 length equals 14 residues. Trimming stripped 6 bases from V and 1 base from J, with 13 bases between. Germline assignment: CDR1 MNHEY and CDR2 SVGAGI. The CDR3 DNA reads as TGTGCCAGCAGCCGATTCCAGGAATCCTACGAGCAGTACTTC. Its protein product is CASSRFQESYEQYF.

This rearrangement joins TRBV7-9 to TRBJ1-3; D might be TRBD1 (6 bases). The germline gives CDR1 SEHNR, CDR2 FQNEAQ (reference sequence). The CDR3 has 17 amino acids. Trimming took off 5 bases at V and 2 bases at J, with 19 bases between the two ends. The CDR3 region is CASSPKQGAGAGNTIYF. DNA for the CDR3: TGTGCCAGCAGCCCAAAACAGGGTGCTGGGGCTGGAAACACCATATATTTT.

The CDR3: CASSPAYEINYGYTF. In DNA form, the CDR3 reads TGTGCCAGCAGCCCCGCCTATGAAATTAACTATGGCTACACCTTC. The V call is TRBV13, the J call TRBJ1-2, with D hard to call. V lost 5 bases and J lost 1, with 14 bases in between. Germline lookup yields CDR1 PRHDT and CDR2 FYEKMQ (reference sequence). There are 15 residues in the CDR3.

The rearrangement joins TRBV2 to TRBJ1-5; perhaps TRBD1 as D (6 bases). CDR1 is SNHLY, CDR2 FYNNEI, per germline. The V end was cut by 3 bases, the J end by 7 bases, with 19 bases between. The CDR3 extends over 16 amino acids. The CDR3 sequence: CASSEGHNPREQPQHF. DNA of the CDR3: TGTGCCAGCAGTGAGGGACATAACCCTAGGGAACAGCCCCAGCATTTT.

This clone is a singleton in its sample. This chain connects TRBV9 to TRBJ2-1, with 15 bases aligning to TRBD2. The V and J ends lost 4 bases and 15 bases, in that order; junction bases with no gene match: 5. Germline V gene data show CDR1 as SGDLS and CDR2 as YYNGEE. This CDR3 is built from 13 residues. The CDR3: CASSPGLAGGAFF. In DNA form, the CDR3 reads TGTGCCAGCAGCCCCGGACTAGCGGGGGGGGCGTTCTTC.

This clone came up once. This rearrangement joins TRBV6-2 or TRBV6-3 to TRBJ2-1, with D perhaps TRBD1 (6 bases). CDR3 size: 18 residues. Germline values: CDR1 MNHEY, CDR2 SVGEGT. The V end was cut by 0 bases, the J end by 6 bases, with 21 bases between. The CDR3 DNA reads TGTGCCAGCAGTTACTCTTCTTCTGGGGGCCTAGGGTTCAATGAGCAGTTCTTC. It is translated as CASSYSSSGGLGFNEQFF.

The chain has TRBV19 and TRBJ2-4; no clear D. This CDR3 contains 12 residues. Germline V gives CDR1 LNHDA, CDR2 SQIVND (reference sequence). Trimming took 3 bases from V and 8 from J, leaving 8 bases between them. The CDR3 protein is CASSIGLDIQYF. CDR3 DNA sequence: TGTGCCAGTAGTATCGGATTAGACATTCAGTACTTC.

The J gene is TRBJ1-1, the V gene TRBV15; D may be TRBD1 (6 bases). Trimming removed 2 bases at V and 4 bases at J, with 14 bases between. The germline CDR1 and CDR2 sequences are LNHNV and YYDKDF (reference sequence). The CDR3 sequence is 15 residues long. CDR3 nucleotide sequence: TGTGCCACCAGCAGATCGAGGCCCAGGGGCACTGAAGCTTTCTTT. Residues: CATSRSRPRGTEAFF.

The chain links TRBV2 to TRBJ2-7, with D perhaps matching TRBD1 (5 bases). Germline loops: CDR1 SNHLY, CDR2 FYNNEI. Between the trimmed V and J ends, which lost 2 bases and 0 bases, there was a span of 8 bases. The CDR3 totals 14 residues. For the CDR3, the DNA is TGTGCCAGCAGTGAACAGGGTAGCTCCTACGAGCAGTACGTC. Its translation: CASSEQGSSYEQYV.

The J gene is TRBJ1-5, the V gene TRBV6-2 or TRBV6-3, with 7 nucleotides matching TRBD1. Trimming removed 4 bases from V and 1 base from J; junction bases left unmatched: 10. Germline CDR1 and CDR2: MNHEY and SVGEGT. The CDR3 contains 17 residues. The DNA for the CDR3 is TGTGCCAGCAGTTCCTCCCATTACAGGGGAAGCAATCAGCCCCAGCATTTT. This codes for CASSSSHYRGSNQPQHF.

J is TRBJ2-1 and V is TRBV3-1 (or the pseudogene TRBV3-2), with D perhaps matching TRBD1 (6 bases). Trimming took off 1 base at V and 3 bases at J, with 19 bases between the two ends. The CDR3 spans 18 residues. In germline, CDR1 is LGHDT, CDR2 YNNKEL (reference sequence). The CDR3 reads CASSQALHRVGYYNEQFF. CDR3 nucleotide sequence: TGTGCCAGCAGCCAAGCCTTGCACAGGGTGGGGTACTACAATGAGCAGTTCTTC.

The chain links TRBV4-1 to TRBJ2-4; 7 bases map to TRBD1. After removal of 2 bases from V and 2 bases from J, the junction contained 6 bases not matched to a gene. Germline-derived CDR1 and CDR2 are MGHRA and YSYEKL. The CDR3 extends over 16 amino acids. CDR3 protein: CASSQPLQGTKNIQYF. The CDR3 nucleotides read TGCGCCAGCAGCCAACCCCTACAGGGGACCAAAAACATTCAGTACTTC.

This clone was observed a single time. The rearrangement links TRBV9 to TRBJ2-3, with TRBD2 matching over 11 bases. After removal of 0 bases from V and 8 bases from J, the junction contained 11 bases not matched to a gene. The CDR3 sequence is 17 residues long. Germline V gene data show CDR1 as SGDLS and CDR2 as YYNGEE. DNA for the CDR3: TGTGCCAGCAGCGTAGAACTAGCGGGAGAGGCCCCGGCTACGCAGTATTTT. Protein product: CASSVELAGEAPATQYF.

This clone was seen a single time. V gene TRBV7-2 combines with J gene TRBJ2-2; D ambiguous. V dropped 1 base and J dropped 4 bases, with 4 bases sitting between them. There are 13 residues in the CDR3. Germline loops: CDR1 SGHTA, CDR2 FQGNSA. The CDR3 region is CASSLEGTGELFF. CDR3 in DNA: TGTGCCAGCAGCTTAGAGGGCACCGGGGAGCTGTTTTTT.

The rearrangement uses TRBV9 and TRBJ2-3; 9 bases agree with TRBD2. Germline trimming cut 3 bases from V and 1 base from J; bases unmatched to any gene: 3. The CDR3 is 15 residues long. Germline V gene lookup returns CDR1 SGDLS and CDR2 YYNGEE. CDR3 in DNA: TGTGCCAGCAGCGGAATAGCGGGAGGCACAGATACGCAGTATTTT. The encoded protein is CASSGIAGGTDTQYF.